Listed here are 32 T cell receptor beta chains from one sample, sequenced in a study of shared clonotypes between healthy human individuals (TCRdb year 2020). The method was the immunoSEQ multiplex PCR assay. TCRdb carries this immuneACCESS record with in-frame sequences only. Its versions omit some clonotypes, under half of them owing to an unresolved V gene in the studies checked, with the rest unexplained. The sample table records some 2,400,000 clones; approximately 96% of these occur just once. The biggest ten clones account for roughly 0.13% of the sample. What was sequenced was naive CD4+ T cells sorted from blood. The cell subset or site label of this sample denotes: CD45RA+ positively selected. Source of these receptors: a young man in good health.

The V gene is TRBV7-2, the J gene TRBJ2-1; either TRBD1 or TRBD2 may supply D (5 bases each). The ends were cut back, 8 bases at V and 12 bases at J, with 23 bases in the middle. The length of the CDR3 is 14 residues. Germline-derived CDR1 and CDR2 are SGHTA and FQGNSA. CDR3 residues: CASGESPAWGAQFF. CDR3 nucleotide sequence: TGTGCCAGCGGGGAGTCCCCAGCGTGGGGCGCGCAGTTCTTC.

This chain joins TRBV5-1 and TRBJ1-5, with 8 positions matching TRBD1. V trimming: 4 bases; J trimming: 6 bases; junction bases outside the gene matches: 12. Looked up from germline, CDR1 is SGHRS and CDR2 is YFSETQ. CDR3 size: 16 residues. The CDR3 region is CASSATPQGEGQPQHF. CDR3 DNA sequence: TGCGCCAGCAGCGCGACACCACAGGGGGAAGGTCAGCCCCAGCATTTT.

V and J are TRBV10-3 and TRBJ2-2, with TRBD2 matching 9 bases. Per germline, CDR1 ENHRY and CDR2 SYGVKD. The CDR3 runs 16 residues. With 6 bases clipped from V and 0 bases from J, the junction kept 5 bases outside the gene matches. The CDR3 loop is CAIRPTSGSNTGELFF. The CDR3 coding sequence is TGTGCCATCAGGCCGACTAGCGGATCGAACACCGGGGAGCTGTTTTTT.

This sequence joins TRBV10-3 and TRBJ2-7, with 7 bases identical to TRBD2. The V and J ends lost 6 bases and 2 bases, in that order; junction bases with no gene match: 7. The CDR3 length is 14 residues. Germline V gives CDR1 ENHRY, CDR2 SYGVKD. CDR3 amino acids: CAIRAGTNPYEQYF. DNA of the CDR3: TGTGCCATCAGGGCCGGGACTAACCCCTACGAGCAGTACTTC.

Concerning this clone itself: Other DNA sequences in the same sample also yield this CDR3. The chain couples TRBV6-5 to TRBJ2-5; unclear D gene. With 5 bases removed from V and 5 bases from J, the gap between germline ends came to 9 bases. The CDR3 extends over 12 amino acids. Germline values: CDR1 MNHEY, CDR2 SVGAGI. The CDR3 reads CASSRSGETQYF. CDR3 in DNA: TGTGCCAGCAGTCGGAGTGGGGAGACCCAGTACTTC.

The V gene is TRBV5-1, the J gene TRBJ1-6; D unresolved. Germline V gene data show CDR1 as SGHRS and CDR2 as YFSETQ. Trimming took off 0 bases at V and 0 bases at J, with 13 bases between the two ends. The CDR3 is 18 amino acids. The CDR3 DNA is TGCGCCAGCAGCTTGGAGACACTTAGGAGCTCCTATAATTCACCCCTCCACTTT. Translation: CASSLETLRSSYNSPLHF.

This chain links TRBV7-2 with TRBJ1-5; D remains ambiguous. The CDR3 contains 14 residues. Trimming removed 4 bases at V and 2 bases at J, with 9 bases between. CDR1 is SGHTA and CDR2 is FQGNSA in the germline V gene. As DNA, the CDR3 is TGTGCCAGCAGCTCGGGTTCGGGCAATCAGCCCCAGCATTTT. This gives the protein CASSSGSGNQPQHF.

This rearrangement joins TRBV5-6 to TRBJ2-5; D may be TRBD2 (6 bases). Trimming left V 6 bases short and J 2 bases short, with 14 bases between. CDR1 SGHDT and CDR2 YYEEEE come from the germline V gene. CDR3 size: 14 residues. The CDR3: CASTPGLHQETQYF. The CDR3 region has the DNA TGTGCCAGCACCCCGGGACTTCATCAAGAGACCCAGTACTTC.

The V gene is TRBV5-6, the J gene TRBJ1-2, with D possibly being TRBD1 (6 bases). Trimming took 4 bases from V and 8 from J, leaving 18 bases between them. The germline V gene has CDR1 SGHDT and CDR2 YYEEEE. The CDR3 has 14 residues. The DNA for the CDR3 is TGTGCCAGCAGCCGTGCGGGGGCAGTGTTGGGCTACACCTTC. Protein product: CASSRAGAVLGYTF.

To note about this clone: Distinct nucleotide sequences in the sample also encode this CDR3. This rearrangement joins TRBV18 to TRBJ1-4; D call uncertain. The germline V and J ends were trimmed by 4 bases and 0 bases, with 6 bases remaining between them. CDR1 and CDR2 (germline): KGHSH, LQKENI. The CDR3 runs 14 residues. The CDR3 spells CASSQGATNEKLFF. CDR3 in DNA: TGTGCCAGCTCACAGGGCGCAACTAATGAAAAACTGTTTTTT. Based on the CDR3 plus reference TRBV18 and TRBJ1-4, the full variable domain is NAGVMQNPRHLVRRRGQEARLRCSPMKGHSHVYWYRQLPEEGLKFMVYLQKENIIDESGMPKERFSAEFPKEGPSILRIQQVVRGDSAAYFCASSQGATNEKLFFGSGTQLSVL.

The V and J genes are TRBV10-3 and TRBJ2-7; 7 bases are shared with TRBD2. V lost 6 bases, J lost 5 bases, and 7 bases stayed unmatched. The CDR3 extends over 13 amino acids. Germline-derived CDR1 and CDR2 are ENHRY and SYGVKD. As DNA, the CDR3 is TGTGCCATCAGCGGGCGGGAGCCTGACGAGCAGTACTTC. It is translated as CAISGREPDEQYF.

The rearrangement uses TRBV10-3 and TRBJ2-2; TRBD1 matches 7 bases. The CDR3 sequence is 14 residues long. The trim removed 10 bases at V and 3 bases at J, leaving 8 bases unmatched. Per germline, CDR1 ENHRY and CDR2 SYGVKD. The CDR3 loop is CATATGDDTGELFF. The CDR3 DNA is TGTGCCACCGCAACAGGGGATGACACCGGGGAGCTGTTTTTT.

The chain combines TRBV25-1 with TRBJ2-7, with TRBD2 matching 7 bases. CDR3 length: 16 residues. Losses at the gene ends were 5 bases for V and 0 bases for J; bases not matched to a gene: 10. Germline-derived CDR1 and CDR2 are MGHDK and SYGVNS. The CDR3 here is CASSRLSASGSYEQYF. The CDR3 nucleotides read TGTGCCAGCAGTAGATTAAGTGCTAGCGGCTCCTACGAGCAGTACTTC.

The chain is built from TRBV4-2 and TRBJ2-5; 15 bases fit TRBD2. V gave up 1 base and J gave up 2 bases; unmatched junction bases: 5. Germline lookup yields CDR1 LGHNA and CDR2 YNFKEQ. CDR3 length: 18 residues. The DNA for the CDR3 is TGTGCCAGCAGCCAAGCCTCCGGACTAGCGGGGGGGCAAGAGACCCAGTACTTC. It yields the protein CASSQASGLAGGQETQYF.

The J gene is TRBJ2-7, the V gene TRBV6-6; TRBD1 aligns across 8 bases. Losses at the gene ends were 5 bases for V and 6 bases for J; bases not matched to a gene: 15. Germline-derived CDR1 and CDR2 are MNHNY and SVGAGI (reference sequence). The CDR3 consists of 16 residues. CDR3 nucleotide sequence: TGTGCCAGCAGTCCCTCGGACAGGGCAGGGGCTAGCGAGCAGTACTTC. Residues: CASSPSDRAGASEQYF.

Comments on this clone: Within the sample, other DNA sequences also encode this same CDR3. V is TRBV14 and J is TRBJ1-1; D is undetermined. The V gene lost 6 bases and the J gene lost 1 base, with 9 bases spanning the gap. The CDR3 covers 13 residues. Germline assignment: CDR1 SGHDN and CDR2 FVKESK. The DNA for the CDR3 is TGTGCCAGCAGTCTCTTGGGGAACACTGAAGCTTTCTTT. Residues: CASSLLGNTEAFF.

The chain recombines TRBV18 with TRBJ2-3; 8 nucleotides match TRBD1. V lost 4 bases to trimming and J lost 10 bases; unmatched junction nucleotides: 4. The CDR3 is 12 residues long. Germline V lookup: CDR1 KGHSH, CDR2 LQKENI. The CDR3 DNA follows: TGTGCCAGCTCACTCGAACAGGGGGCGCAGTATTTT. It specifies CASSLEQGAQYF.

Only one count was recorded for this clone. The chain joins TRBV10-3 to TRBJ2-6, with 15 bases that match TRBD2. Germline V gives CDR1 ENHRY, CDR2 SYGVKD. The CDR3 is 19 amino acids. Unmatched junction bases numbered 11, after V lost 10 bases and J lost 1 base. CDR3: CATSPGLAGGGSGANVLTF. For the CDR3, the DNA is TGTGCCACTTCCCCGGGACTAGCGGGAGGTGGTTCTGGGGCCAACGTCCTGACTTTC.

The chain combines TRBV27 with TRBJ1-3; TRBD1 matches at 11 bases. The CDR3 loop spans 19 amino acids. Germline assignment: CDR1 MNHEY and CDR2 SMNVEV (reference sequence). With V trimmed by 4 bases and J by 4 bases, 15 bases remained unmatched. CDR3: CASSSLNAGTGGWGNTIYF. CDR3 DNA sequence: TGTGCCAGCAGTTCACTCAACGCCGGGACAGGGGGTTGGGGAAACACCATATATTTT.

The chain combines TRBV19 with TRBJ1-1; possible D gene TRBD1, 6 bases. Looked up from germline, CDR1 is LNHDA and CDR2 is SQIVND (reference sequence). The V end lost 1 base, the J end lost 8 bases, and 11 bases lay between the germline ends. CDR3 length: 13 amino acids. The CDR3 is CASSIGGRLEAFF. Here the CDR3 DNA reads TGTGCCAGTAGTATAGGGGGGCGTTTGGAAGCTTTCTTT.

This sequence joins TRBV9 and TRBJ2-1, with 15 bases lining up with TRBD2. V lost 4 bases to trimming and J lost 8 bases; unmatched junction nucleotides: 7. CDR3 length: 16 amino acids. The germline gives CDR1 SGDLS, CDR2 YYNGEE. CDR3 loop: CASSTGLAGGPDEQFF. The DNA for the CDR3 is TGTGCCAGCAGCACCGGACTAGCGGGGGGGCCCGATGAGCAGTTCTTC.

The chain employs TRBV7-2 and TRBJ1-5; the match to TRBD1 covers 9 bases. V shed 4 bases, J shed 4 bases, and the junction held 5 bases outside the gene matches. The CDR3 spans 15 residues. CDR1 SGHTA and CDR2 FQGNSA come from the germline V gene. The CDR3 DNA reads TGTGCCAGCAGCTGGGACAGGGTCCAGAATCAGCCCCAGCATTTT. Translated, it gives CASSWDRVQNQPQHF.

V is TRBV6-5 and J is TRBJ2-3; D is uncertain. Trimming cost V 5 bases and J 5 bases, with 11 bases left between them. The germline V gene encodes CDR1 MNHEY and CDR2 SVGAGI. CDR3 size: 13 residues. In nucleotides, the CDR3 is TGTGCCAGCAGTGATATGTTGGAAGATACGCAGTATTTT. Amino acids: CASSDMLEDTQYF.

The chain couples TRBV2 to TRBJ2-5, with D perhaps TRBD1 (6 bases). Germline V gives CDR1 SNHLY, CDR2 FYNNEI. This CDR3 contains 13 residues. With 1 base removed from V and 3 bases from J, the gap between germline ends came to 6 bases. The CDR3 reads CASSEDREETQYF. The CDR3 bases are TGTGCCAGCAGTGAAGACAGGGAAGAGACCCAGTACTTC. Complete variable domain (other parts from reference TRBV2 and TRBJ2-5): EPEVTQTPSHQVTQMGQEVILRCVPISNHLYFYWYRQILGQKVEFLVSFYNNEISEKSEIFDDQFSVERPDGSNFTLKIRSTKLEDSAMYFCASSEDREETQYFGPGTRLLVL.

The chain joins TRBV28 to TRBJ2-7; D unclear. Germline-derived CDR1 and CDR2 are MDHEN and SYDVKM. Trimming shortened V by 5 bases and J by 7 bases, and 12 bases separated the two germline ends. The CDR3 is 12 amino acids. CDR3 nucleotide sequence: TGTGCCAGCAGTAGCACCCGAGCAGAGCAGTACTTC. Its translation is CASSSTRAEQYF.

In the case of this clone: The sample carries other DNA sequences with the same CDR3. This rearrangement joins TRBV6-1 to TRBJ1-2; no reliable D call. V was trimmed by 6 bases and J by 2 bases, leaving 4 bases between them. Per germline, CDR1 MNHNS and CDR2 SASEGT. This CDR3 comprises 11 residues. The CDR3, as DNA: TGTGCCAGCAGCAGGAACTATGGCTACACCTTC. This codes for CASSRNYGYTF.

The CDR3 DNA follows: TGCTCGAGCAGGGGTAGCGAGGAGACCCAGTACTTC. Its protein is CSSRGSEETQYF. The chain carries TRBV10-2 and TRBJ2-5, with D possibly matching TRBD1 (6 bases). This CDR3 is built from 12 residues. The germline gives CDR1 WSHSY, CDR2 SAAADI.

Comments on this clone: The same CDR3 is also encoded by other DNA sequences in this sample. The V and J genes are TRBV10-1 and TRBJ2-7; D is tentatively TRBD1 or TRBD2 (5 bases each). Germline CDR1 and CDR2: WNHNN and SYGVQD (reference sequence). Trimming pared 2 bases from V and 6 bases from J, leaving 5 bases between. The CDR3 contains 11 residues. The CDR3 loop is CASSEGGEQYF. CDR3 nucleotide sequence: TGCGCCAGCAGTGAGGGGGGCGAGCAGTACTTC.

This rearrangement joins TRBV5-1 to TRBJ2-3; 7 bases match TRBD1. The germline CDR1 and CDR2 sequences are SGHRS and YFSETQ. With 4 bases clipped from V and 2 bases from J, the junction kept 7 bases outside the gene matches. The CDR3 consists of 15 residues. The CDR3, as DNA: TGCGCCAGCAGCCGCCAGACAGGGTTCACAGATACGCAGTATTTT. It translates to CASSRQTGFTDTQYF. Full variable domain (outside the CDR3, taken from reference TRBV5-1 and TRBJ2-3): KAGVTQTPRYLIKTRGQQVTLSCSPISGHRSVSWYQQTPGQGLQFLFEYFSETQRNKGNFPGRFSGRQFSNSRSEMNVSTLELGDSALYLCASSRQTGFTDTQYFGPGTRLTVL.

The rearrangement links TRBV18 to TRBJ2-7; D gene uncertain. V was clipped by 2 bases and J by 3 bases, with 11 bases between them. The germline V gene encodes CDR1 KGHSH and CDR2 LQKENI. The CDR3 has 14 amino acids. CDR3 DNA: TGTGCCAGCTCACCAGAGAGAAGGGACTACGAGCAGTACTTC. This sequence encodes CASSPERRDYEQYF.

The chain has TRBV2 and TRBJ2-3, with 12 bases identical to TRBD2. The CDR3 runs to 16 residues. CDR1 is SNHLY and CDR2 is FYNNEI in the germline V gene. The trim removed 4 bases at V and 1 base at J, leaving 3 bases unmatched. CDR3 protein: CASSVGTSGRTDTQYF. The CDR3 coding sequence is TGTGCCAGCAGTGTTGGGACTAGCGGGCGCACAGATACGCAGTATTTT.

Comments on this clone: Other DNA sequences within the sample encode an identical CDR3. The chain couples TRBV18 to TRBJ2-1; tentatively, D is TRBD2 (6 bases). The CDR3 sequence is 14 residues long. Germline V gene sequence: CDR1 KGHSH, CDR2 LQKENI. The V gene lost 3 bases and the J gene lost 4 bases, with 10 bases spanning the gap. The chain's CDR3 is CASSPGGPYNEQFF. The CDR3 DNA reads TGTGCCAGCTCACCGGGGGGTCCTTACAATGAGCAGTTCTTC.